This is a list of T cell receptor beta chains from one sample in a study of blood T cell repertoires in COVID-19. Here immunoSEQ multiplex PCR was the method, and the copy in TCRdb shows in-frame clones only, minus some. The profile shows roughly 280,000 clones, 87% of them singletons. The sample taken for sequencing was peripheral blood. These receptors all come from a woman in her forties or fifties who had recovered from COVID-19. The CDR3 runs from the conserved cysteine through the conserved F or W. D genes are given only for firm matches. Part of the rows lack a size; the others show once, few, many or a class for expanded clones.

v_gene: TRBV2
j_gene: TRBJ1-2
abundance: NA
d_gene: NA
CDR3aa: CATQRSGYTF
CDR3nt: TGTGCCACCCAAAGGAGTGGCTACACCTTC

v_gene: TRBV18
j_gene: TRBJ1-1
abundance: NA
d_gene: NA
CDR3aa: CASSLYAENTEAFF
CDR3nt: TGTGCCAGCTCACTTTACGCAGAGAACACTGAAGCTTTCTTT

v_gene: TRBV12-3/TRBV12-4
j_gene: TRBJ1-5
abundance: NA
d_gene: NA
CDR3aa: CASKRGSNQPQHF
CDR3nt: TGTGCCAGCAAGCGGGGTAGCAATCAGCCCCAGCATTTT

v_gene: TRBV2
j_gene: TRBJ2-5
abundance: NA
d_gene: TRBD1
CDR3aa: CASTPGGNGETQYF
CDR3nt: TGTGCCAGCACTCCAGGGGGCAATGGGGAGACCCAGTACTTC

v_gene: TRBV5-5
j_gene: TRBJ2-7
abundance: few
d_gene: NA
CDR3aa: CASSHAGTYVYEQYF
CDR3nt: TGTGCCAGCAGTCACGCCGGGACATATGTCTACGAGCAGTACTTC

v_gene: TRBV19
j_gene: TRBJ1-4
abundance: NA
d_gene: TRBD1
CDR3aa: CASSAEPGQTNEKLFF
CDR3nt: TGTGCCAGTAGTGCGGAACCGGGACAGACTAATGAAAAACTGTTTTTT

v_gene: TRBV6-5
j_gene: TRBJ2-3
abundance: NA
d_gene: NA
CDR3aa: CASSFPRAPGTQYF
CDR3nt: TGTGCCAGCAGTTTTCCCAGGGCCCCAGGTACGCAGTATTTT

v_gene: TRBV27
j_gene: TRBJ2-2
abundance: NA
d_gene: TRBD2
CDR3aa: CASSFYTLAGGGTGELFF
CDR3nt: TGTGCCAGCAGTTTTTACACCCTAGCGGGAGGAGGTACCGGGGAGCTGTTTTTT

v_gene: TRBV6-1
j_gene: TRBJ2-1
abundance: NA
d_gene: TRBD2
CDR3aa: CASSEGTSFYNEQFF
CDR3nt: TGTGCCAGCAGTGAAGGGACTAGCTTTTACAATGAGCAGTTCTTC

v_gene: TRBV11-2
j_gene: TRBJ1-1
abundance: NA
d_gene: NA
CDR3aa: CASSLQGFNTEAFF
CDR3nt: TGTGCCAGCAGCTTACAGGGATTTAACACTGAAGCTTTCTTT

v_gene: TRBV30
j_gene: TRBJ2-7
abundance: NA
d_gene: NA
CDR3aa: CAWSAERYEQYF
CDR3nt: TGTGCCTGGAGCGCCGAGAGATACGAGCAGTACTTC

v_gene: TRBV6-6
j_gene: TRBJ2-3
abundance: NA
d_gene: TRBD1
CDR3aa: CASRDRGTDTQYF
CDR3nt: TGTGCCAGCAGAGACAGGGGCACAGATACGCAGTATTTT

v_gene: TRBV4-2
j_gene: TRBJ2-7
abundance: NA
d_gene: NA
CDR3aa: CASSQDWGLSYEQYF
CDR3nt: TGTGCCAGCAGCCAAGACTGGGGCCTCTCCTACGAGCAGTACTTC

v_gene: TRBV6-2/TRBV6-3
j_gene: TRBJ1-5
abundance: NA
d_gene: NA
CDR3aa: CASSLQSSNQPQHF
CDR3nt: TGTGCCAGCAGTCTACAGAGTAGCAATCAGCCCCAGCATTTT

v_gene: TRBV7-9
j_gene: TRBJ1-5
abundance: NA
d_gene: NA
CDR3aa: CASSLGPSSNQPQHF
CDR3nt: TGTGCCAGCAGTCTGGGGCCTTCAAGCAATCAGCCCCAGCATTTT